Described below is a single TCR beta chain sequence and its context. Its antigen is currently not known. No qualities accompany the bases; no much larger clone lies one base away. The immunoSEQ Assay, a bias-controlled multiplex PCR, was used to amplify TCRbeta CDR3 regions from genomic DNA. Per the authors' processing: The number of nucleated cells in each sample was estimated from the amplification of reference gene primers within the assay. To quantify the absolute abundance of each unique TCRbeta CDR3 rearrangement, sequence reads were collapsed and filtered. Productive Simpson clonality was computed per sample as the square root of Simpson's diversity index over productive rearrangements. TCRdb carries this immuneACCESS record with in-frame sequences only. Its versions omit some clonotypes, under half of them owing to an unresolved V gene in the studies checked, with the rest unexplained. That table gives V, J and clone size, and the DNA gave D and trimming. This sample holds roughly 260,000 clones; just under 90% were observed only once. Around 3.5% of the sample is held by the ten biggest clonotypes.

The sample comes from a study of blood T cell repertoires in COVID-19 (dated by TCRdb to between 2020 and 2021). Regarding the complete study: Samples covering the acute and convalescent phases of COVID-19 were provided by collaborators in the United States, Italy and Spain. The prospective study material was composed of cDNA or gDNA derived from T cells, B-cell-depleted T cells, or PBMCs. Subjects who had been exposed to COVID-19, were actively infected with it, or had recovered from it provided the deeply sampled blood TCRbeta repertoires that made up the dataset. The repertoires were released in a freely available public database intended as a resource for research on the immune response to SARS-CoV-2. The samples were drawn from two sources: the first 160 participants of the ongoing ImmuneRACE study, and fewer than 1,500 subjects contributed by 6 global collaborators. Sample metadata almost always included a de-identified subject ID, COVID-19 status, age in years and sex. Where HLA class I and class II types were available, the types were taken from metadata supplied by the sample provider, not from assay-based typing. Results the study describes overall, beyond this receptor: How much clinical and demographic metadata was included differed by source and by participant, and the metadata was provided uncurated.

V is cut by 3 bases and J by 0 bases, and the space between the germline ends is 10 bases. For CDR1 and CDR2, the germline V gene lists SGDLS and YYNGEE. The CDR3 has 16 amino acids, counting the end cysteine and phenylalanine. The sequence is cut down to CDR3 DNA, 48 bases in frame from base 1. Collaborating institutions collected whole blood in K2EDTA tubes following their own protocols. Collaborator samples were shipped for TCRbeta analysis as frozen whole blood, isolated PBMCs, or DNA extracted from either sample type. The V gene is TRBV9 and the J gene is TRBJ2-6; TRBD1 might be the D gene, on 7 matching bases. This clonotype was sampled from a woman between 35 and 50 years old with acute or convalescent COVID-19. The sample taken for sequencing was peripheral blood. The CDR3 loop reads CASSGGDSSGANVLTF. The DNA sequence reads TGTGCCAGCAGCGGGGGGGACAGCTCTGGGGCCAACGTCCTGACTTTC. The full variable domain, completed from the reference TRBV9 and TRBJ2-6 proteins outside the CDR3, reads DSGVTQTPKHLITATGQRVTLRCSPRSGDLSVYWYQQSLDQGLQFLIQYYNGEERAKGNILERFSAQQFPDLHSELNLSSLELGDSALYFCASSGGDSSGANVLTFGAGSRLTVL.